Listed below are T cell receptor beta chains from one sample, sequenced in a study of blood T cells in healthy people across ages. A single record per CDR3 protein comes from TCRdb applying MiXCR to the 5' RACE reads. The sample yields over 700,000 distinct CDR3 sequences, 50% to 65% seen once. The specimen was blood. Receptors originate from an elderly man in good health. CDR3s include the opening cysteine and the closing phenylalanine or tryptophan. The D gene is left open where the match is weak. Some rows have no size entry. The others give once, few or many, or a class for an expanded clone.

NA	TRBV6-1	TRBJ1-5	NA	TGTGCCAGCAGTGTAGTACGACACAGCAATCAGCCCCAGCATTTT	CASSVVRHSNQPQHF
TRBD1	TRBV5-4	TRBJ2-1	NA	TGTGCCAGCAGCGGAGGGACAGGGAGGATGGACAATGAGCAGTTCTTC	CASSGGTGRMDNEQFF
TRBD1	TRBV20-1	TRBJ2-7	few	TGCAGTGCTATATCAGGGGGATACGAGCAGTACTTC	CSAISGGYEQYF
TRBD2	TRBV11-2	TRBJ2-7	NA	TGTGCCAGCAGCTTACTTCGCAGCGGGGGAGGGAGGGAGCAGTACTTC	CASSLLRSGGGREQYF
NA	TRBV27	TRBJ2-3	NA	TGTGCCAGCAGTTCCGGGACGGTTAGCACAGACACGCAGTATTTT	CASSSGTVSTDTQYF
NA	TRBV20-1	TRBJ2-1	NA	TGCAGTGCTAGAGTCGCCCGGGGGCGCAACAGTAGAGATGAGCAGTTCTTC	CSARVARGRNSRDEQFF
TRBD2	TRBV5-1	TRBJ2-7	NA	TGCGCCAGCAGCTTGTCTAGCGGGAGGGCCGGGTCAAACGAGCAGTACTTC	CASSLSSGRAGSNEQYF
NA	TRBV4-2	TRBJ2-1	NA	TGTGCCAGCAGCCAAGTGACAGCGGGCTCCTACAATGAGCAGTTCTTC	CASSQVTAGSYNEQFF
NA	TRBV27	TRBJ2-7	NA	TGTACCAGCAAGCGGACAGCGTCCTACGAGCAGTACTTC	CTSKRTASYEQYF
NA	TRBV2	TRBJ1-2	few	TGTGCCAGCAGTCCTCGGGGAGCTGGCTACACCTTC	CASSPRGAGYTF
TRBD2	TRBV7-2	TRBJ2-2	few	TGTGCCAGCATCCCAGCGGGAGGAGAGAACACCGGGGAGCTGTTTTTT	CASIPAGGENTGELFF
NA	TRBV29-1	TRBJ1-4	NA	TGCAGCGTTACCGGACCGGATAATGAAAAACTGTTTTTT	CSVTGPDNEKLFF
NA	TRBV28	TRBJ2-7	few	TGTGCCAGCCGTACCACCTACGAGCAGTACTTC	CASRTTYEQYF
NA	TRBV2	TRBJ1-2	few	TGTGCCAGCAGGGCCAGGGGTCCGCGGGGCTACACCTTC	CASRARGPRGYTF
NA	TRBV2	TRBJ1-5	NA	TGTGCCAGCCATAGAGCCACCAATCAGCCCCAGCATTTT	CASHRATNQPQHF
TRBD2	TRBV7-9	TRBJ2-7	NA	TGTGCCAGCAGCTTAGCACGTCTAGCGGGAGGAATCGGTAACGAGCAGTACTTC	CASSLARLAGGIGNEQYF
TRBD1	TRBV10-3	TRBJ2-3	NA	TGTGCCATCAGTGAGACGGGGACAGGGGTCACAGATACGCAGTATTTT	CAISETGTGVTDTQYF
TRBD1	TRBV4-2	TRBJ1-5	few	TGTGCCAGCAGCGAGGGACAGGGAAACGGCAATCAGCCCCAGCATTTT	CASSEGQGNGNQPQHF
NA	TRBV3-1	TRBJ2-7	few	TGTGCCAGCAGCCAAGCTGCCCTCTCCTACGAGCAGTACTTC	CASSQAALSYEQYF
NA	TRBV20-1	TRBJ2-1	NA	TGCAGTGCTAGAGCTTGGGGGAGCTCCTACAATGAGCAGTTCTTC	CSARAWGSSYNEQFF
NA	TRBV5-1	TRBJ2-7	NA	TGCGCCAGCAGCTTGGATCCGACCTCAGGCGAGCAGTACTTC	CASSLDPTSGEQYF
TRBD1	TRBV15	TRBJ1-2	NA	TGTGCCACCAGCAGAGGACAGGGAGGCTATGGCAACACCTTC	CATSRGQGGYGNTF
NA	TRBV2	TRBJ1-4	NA	TGTGCCAGCAGTGAACCGGGACCGGGTAATGAAAAACTGTTTTTT	CASSEPGPGNEKLFF
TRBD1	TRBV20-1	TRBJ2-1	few	TGCAGTGCTAGCGGGACAGGGGAGGGCAATGAGCAGTTCTTC	CSASGTGEGNEQFF
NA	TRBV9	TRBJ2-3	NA	TGTGCCAGCAGCGCGGAAAGCACCGCGTATTTT	CASSAESTAYF
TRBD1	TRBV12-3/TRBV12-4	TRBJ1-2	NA	TGTGCCAGCAATAAATACAGGGGATCAAACTATGGCTACACCTTC	CASNKYRGSNYGYTF
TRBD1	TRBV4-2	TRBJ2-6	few	TGTGCCAGCAGCCAAGAACAGGGGTTAAGCTCTGGGGCCAACGTCCTGACTTTC	CASSQEQGLSSGANVLTF
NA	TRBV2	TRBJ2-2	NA	TGTGCCAGCAGGGAAGGGGACCGGAACACCGGGGAGCTGTTTTTT	CASREGDRNTGELFF
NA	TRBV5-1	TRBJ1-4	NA	TGCGCCAGCAGCTTCGGTGACAGAACTAATGAAAAACTGTTTTTT	CASSFGDRTNEKLFF
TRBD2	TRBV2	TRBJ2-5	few	TGTGCCAGCAGTGGTAGGCTAGCGGGAGGGGAGACCCAGTACTTC	CASSGRLAGGETQYF
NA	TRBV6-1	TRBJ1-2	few	TGTGCCAGCAGCCGGACTTTTCAGAACTATGGCTACACCTTC	CASSRTFQNYGYTF
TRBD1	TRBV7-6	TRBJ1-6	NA	TGTGCCAGCAGCTTAGCGGACAGGGGGAGCCGATCACCCCTCCACTTT	CASSLADRGSRSPLHF
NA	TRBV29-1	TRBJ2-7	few	TGCAGCGGGGGGACTGGGATCTACGAGCAGTACTTC	CSGGTGIYEQYF
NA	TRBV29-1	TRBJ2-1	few	TGCAGCGCGGGAGCCGGGACCACGTACAATGAGCAGTTCTTC	CSAGAGTTYNEQFF
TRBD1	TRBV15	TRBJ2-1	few	TGTGCCACCAGCAGGGTGACAGGGACGCGGTTCAATGAGCAGTTCTTC	CATSRVTGTRFNEQFF
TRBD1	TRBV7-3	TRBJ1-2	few	TGTGCCAGCAGCTTTGGACCACGACAGGGCCCCGCTGGCTACACCTTC	CASSFGPRQGPAGYTF
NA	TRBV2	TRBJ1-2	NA	TGTGCCAGCCTATTTGGCGGGAACTATGGCTACACCTTC	CASLFGGNYGYTF
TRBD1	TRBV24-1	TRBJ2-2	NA	TGTGCCACCAGTGAATCCGGGACAGGGAGGGCCGGGGAGCTGTTTTTT	CATSESGTGRAGELFF
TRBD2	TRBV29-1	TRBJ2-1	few	TGCAGCGTTATCCCTAGCGGGAGTGTAGATGAGCAGTTCTTC	CSVIPSGSVDEQFF
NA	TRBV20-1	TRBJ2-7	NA	TGCAGTGCTATAGATGGGAGTCGCGACGAGCAGTACTTC	CSAIDGSRDEQYF
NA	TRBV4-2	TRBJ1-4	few	TGTGCCAGCAGCCGACCCCGAACTAATGAAAAACTGTTTTTT	CASSRPRTNEKLFF
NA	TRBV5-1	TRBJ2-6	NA	TGCGCCAGCACCCCTGGACTCACCTCTGGGGCCAACGTCCTGACTTTC	CASTPGLTSGANVLTF
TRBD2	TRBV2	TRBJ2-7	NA	TGTGCCAGCAGCTGGACTAGCGGCTTCTCCTACGAGCAGTACTTC	CASSWTSGFSYEQYF
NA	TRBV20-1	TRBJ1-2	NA	TGCAGTGCTAGAGAGCGGCGTGGGTATGGCTACACCTTC	CSARERRGYGYTF
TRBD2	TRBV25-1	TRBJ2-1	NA	TGTGCCAGCCGGGGAGGGCCGGGTTTTAGACGGAATGAGCAGTTCTTC	CASRGGPGFRRNEQFF
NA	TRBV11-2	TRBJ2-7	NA	TGTGCCAGCAGCGTAGTTGCAGGGAACTACGAGCAGTACTTC	CASSVVAGNYEQYF
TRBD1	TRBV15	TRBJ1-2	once	TGTGCCACCAGCAGTACAGGGGATTGGGGCTATGGCTACACCTTC	CATSSTGDWGYGYTF
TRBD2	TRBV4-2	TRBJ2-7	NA	TGTGCCAGCAGCCAAGAGAGCGGGAGCGGGAATGAGCAGTACTTC	CASSQESGSGNEQYF
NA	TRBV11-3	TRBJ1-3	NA	TGTGCCAGCAGCTTGGGCAGGGTCGGAAACACCATATATTTT	CASSLGRVGNTIYF
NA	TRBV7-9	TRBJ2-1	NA	TGTGCCAGCAGCTTAGCGCGTCTAGCGGACAGCAATGAGCAGTTCTTC	CASSLARLADSNEQFF
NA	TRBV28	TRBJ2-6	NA	TGTGCCACACAAGCGCCCTCTGGGGCCAACGTCCTGACTTTC	CATQAPSGANVLTF
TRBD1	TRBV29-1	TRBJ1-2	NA	TGCAGCGTTGGGCAAGGGGGCGACTACACCTTC	CSVGQGGDYTF
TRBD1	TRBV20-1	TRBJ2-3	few	TGCAGTGCTAGGGACACAGGGGGCACCGGAGATACGCAGTATTTT	CSARDTGGTGDTQYF
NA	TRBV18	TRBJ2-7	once	TGTGCCAGCTCACCCAACAGGGATCCCTCCGGAGAGCAGTACTTC	CASSPNRDPSGEQYF
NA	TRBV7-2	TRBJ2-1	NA	TGTGCCAGCAGCCCCTGGCGGGGAGGCCGCAATGAGCAGTTCTTC	CASSPWRGGRNEQFF